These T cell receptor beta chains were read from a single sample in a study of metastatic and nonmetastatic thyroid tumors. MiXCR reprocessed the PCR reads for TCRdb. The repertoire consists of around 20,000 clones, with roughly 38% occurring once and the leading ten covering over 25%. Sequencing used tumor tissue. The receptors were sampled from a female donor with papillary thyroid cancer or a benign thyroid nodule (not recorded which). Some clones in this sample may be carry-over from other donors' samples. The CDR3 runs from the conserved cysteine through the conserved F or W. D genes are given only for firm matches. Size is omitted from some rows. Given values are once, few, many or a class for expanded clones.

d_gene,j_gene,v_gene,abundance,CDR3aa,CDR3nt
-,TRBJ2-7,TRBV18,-,CASSPPGSSRLYEQYF,TGTGCCAGCTCACCACCGGGGTCAAGTAGACTCTACGAGCAGTACTTC
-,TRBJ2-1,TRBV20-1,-,CSASLTGNNEQFF,TGCAGTGCTAGCCTAACAGGGAACAATGAGCAGTTCTTC
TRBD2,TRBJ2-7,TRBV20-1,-,CSARAQDLSGRSTRSPYEQYF,TGCAGTGCTAGAGCCCAGGATTTGAGCGGGAGGTCTACTCGGAGTCCCTACGAGCAGTACTTC
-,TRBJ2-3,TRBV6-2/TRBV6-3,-,CASSGQPYTDTQYF,TGTGCCAGCAGCGGACAGCCATACACAGATACGCAGTATTTT
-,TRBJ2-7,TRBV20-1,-,CSARGPREDEQYF,TGCAGTGCTAGAGGACCTCGCGAGGACGAGCAGTACTTC
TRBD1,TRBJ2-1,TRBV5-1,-,CASSQRTGGNNEQFF,TGCGCCAGCAGCCAGAGGACAGGTGGCAACAATGAGCAGTTCTTC
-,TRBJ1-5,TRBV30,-,CAWSVADSSNQPQHF,TGTGCCTGGAGTGTTGCCGACAGTAGCAATCAGCCCCAGCATTTT
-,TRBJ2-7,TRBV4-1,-,CASSLTPLPLNEQYF,TGCGCCAGCAGCCTCACTCCGTTGCCGCTCAACGAGCAGTACTTC
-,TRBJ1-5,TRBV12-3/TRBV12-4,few,CASGPDGGGNQPQHF,TGTGCCAGCGGCCCGGACGGGGGCGGAAATCAGCCCCAGCATTTT
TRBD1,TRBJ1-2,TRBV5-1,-,CASSDGQGVEGYTF,TGCGCCAGCAGCGACGGACAGGGGGTGGAAGGCTACACCTTC
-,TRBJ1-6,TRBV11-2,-,CASSSGLGYSPLHF,TGTGCCAGCAGCTCTGGATTGGGGTATTCACCCCTCCACTTT
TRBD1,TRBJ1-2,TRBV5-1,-,CASRGGTVNYGYTF,TGCGCCAGCAGAGGAGGGACAGTAAACTATGGCTACACCTTC
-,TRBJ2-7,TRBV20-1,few,CSARDVRQGLTYEQYF,TGCAGTGCTAGAGATGTGAGGCAGGGGCTTACCTACGAGCAGTACTTC
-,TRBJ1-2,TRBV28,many,CASYRHLYGYTF,TGTGCCAGCTACCGCCACCTCTATGGCTACACCTTC
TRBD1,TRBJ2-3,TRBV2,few,CASSRQGHSTDTQYF,TGTGCCAGCAGTCGACAGGGGCATAGCACAGATACGCAGTATTTT
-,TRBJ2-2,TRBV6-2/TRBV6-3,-,CASSPPWSGELFF,TGTGCCAGCAGCCCTCCGTGGAGCGGGGAGCTGTTTTTT
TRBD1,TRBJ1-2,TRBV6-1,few,CASSGQGAWYGYTF,TGTGCCAGCAGTGGACAGGGGGCTTGGTATGGCTACACCTTC
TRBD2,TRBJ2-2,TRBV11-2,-,CASSLGRTSGHTRELFF,TGTGCCAGCAGCTTAGGTAGGACTAGCGGACACACCAGGGAGCTGTTTTTT
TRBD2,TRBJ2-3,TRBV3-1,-,CASSSGLAGGPSDTQYF,TGTGCCAGCAGCTCCGGACTAGCGGGGGGGCCGTCAGATACGCAGTATTTT
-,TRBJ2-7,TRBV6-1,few,CASRRDSHEQYF,TGTGCCAGCAGGAGGGACTCCCACGAGCAGTACTTC
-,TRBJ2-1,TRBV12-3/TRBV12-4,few,CASSLLEGNNEQFF,TGTGCCAGCAGTTTACTGGAGGGGAACAATGAGCAGTTCTTC
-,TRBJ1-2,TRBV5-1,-,CASSLDRSLWGYTF,TGCGCCAGCAGCTTGGACAGGTCCCTATGGGGCTACACCTTC
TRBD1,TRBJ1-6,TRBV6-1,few,CASSEETGDSSPLHF,TGTGCCAGCAGTGAAGAGACAGGGGACAGTTCACCCCTCCACTTT
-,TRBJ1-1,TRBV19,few,CAVGQGYTEAFF,TGTGCCGTGGGGCAGGGGTACACTGAAGCTTTCTTT
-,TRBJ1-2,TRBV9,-,CASSVVSMPYGYTF,TGTGCCAGCAGCGTAGTGAGCATGCCCTATGGCTACACCTTC
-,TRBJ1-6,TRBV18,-,CASSPGTDNSPLHF,TGTGCCAGCTCACCTGGGACGGACAATTCACCCCTCCACTTT
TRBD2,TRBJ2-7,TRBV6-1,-,CASRVWGVGRGSYEQYF,TGTGCCAGCAGAGTTTGGGGCGTTGGGCGGGGGTCCTACGAGCAGTACTTC
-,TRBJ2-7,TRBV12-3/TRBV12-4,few,CASSWAPSYEQYF,TGTGCCAGCAGCTGGGCCCCTTCCTACGAGCAGTACTTC
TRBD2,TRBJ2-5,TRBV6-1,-,CASTHGRGGPQYF,TGTGCCAGCACTCACGGGCGGGGGGGGCCCCAGTACTTC
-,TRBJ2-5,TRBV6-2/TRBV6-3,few,CASSSGVEETQYF,TGTGCCAGCAGTTCTGGGGTAGAGGAGACCCAGTACTTC
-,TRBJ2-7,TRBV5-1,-,CASSRSRGSYEQYF,TGCGCCAGCAGCCGCTCTAGGGGATCCTACGAGCAGTACTTC
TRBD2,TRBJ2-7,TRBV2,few,CASSARLAGEQYF,TGTGCCAGCAGTGCCCGGCTAGCGGGCGAGCAGTACTTC
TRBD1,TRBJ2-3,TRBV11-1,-,CASSVGQGFSSDTQYF,TGTGCCAGCAGCGTAGGACAGGGATTTTCCTCAGATACGCAGTATTTT
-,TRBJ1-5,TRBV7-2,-,CASSLGGGAGQPHHF,TGTGCCAGCAGCCTAGGGGGGGGGGCTGGTCAGCCCCATCATTTT
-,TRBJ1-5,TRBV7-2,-,CASSFPGVEQPQHF,TGTGCCAGCAGCTTTCCTGGGGTTGAGCAGCCCCAGCATTTT
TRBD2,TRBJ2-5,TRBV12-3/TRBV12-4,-,CASSLGGLAGGEETQYF,TGTGCCAGCAGTTTGGGGGGACTAGCGGGGGGGGAAGAGACCCAGTACTTC
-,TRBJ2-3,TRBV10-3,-,CAIRAQFQGHTSTDTQYF,TGTGCCATCAGAGCCCAGTTCCAGGGACACACTAGCACAGATACGCAGTATTTT
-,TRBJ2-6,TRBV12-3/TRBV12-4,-,CASRGNSGANVLTF,TGTGCCAGTCGTGGGAACTCTGGGGCCAACGTCCTGACTTTC